The 28 T cell receptor beta chains below come from one sample, sequenced in a study of CDR3 diversity in severe acne (dated 2019 in TCRdb). Libraries were made using PCR. The sequencing machine was an Illumina HiSeq 2000. TCRdb applied fastp at Q25 and MiXCR to the public reads, then kept only in-frame beta chains. CDR3 protein sequences are deduplicated, and each keeps its most common genes and DNA. The sample includes around 94,000 distinct CDR3 sequences, with around 56% observed a single time. About an eighth of the sample rests with the top ten. Sequenced sample: blood. Every receptor here comes from a male donor with acne.

Regarding this clonotype: One end of the junction is discordant with germline, which a read error may explain. The J gene is TRBJ2-7, the V gene TRBV7-8; 8 nucleotides agree with TRBD1. The CDR3 is 14 residues long. Germline V gene sequence: CDR1 SGHVS, CDR2 FQNEAQ. The chain's CDR3 is CASSQDREHYEQYF. The CDR3 DNA follows: TGTGCTAGCAGCCAGGACAGGGAACACTACGAGCAGTACTTC. Looking up the rest from reference TRBV7-8 and TRBJ2-7 gives the full variable domain: GAGVSQSPRYKVAKRGQDVALRCDPISGHVSLFWYQQALGQGPEFLTYFQNEAQLDKSGLPSDRFFAERPEGSVSTLKIQRTQQEDSAVYLCASSQDREHYEQYFGPGTRLTVT.

This clonotype was found a few times. The CDR3 does not close with the conserved phenylalanine or tryptophan, likely indicating a read error. The limits of the CDR3 on the DNA are not certain, so only TCRdb's listed CDR3 is given. J is TRBJ2-5 and V is TRBV20-1; TRBD1 reflects the table's D call only, with no check against the DNA. The CDR3 numbers 15 amino acids, ends counted. Germline V gene data show CDR1 as DFQATT and CDR2 as SNEGSKA (reference sequence). The CDR3 protein is CSARDTGRNGYTFGS.

As to this clonotype: This sequence may be a read error, since a much larger clone differs from it by one base. The gene calls are TRBV29-1 and TRBJ2-3; D gene unclear. Trimming left V 5 bases short and J 6 bases short, with 6 bases between. The CDR3 totals 10 residues. Germline CDR1 reads SQVTM; CDR2 reads ANQGSEA. CDR3 DNA: TGCAGCGTTTGGTCGGATACGCAGTATTTT. Amino acid sequence: CSVWSDTQYF.

The chain is built from TRBV7-2 and TRBJ1-1; TRBD2 is a possible D gene (5 bases). The end of the DNA is better explained by TRBJ2-1, so the J call may be wrong. The CDR3 extends over 17 amino acids. Looked up from germline, CDR1 is SGHTA and CDR2 is FQGNSA. Here the CDR3 DNA reads TGTGCCAGCAGCTTAGTTCGGGGTCCCTTACCCTACAATGAGCAGTTCTTC. Protein sequence: CASSLVRGPLPYNEQFF.

As regards this clonotype: One end of the junction varies from germline; a read error may be responsible. This chain uses TRBV10-3 with TRBJ1-6, with 8 bases lining up with TRBD1. The germline gives CDR1 ENHRY, CDR2 SYGVKD. The CDR3 consists of 13 residues. In nucleotides, the CDR3 is TGTGCCAGCAGTTTCAGGGGGCTTTCACCCCTCCACTTT. Protein: CASSFRGLSPLHF.

The chain links TRBV29-1 to TRBJ2-2; D is perhaps TRBD1 (5 bases). This CDR3 spans 12 amino acids. With 5 bases removed from V and 5 bases from J, the gap between germline ends came to 9 bases. Germline values: CDR1 SQVTM, CDR2 ANQGSEA. The CDR3 is CSVQGSTGELFF. DNA for the CDR3: TGCAGCGTTCAGGGCTCAACCGGGGAGCTGTTTTTT.

The chain recombines TRBV29-1 with TRBJ1-2; D uncertain. CDR3 size: 13 residues. The ends were cut back, 4 bases at V and 4 bases at J, with 13 bases in the middle. Per the germline V gene, CDR1 is SQVTM and CDR2 is ANQGSEA. In DNA, the CDR3 is TGCAGCGTTGGAGGAGGGCCTGCCTATGGCTACACCTTC. Amino acid sequence: CSVGGGPAYGYTF.

This clonotype was observed at least ten times. This chain uses TRBV5-8 with TRBJ1-6; D is possibly TRBD1 (5 bases). Per germline, CDR1 SGHTS and CDR2 YDEGEE. The CDR3 totals 15 residues. V dropped 4 bases and J dropped 7 bases, with 15 bases sitting between them. DNA for the CDR3: TGTGCCAGCAGCACCGAAAGGGGTCTCAATTCACCCCTCCACTTT. Its translation: CASSTERGLNSPLHF.

V usage is TRBV25-1 and J usage is TRBJ2-6; no reliable D call. Germline V lookup: CDR1 MGHDK, CDR2 SYGVNS. V lost 8 bases, J lost 0 bases, and 8 bases lay in between. CDR3 length equals 14 residues. The DNA of the CDR3 is TGTGCCAGCCCCGACCACTCTGGGGCCAACGTCCTGACTTTC. This codes for CASPDHSGANVLTF.

In its sample, this clonotype was seen many times. J is TRBJ2-2 and V is TRBV5-1, with 9 bases identical to TRBD1. The CDR3 is 17 residues long. CDR1 is SGHRS and CDR2 is YFSETQ in the germline V gene. Trimming removed 1 base from V and 6 bases from J; junction bases left unmatched: 10. CDR3 protein: CASSLTGGTLWSGELFF. CDR3 nucleotide sequence: TGCGCCAGCAGCTTGACAGGGGGCACCCTATGGTCCGGGGAGCTGTTTTTT. The full variable domain, its missing parts supplied by reference TRBV5-1 and TRBJ2-2, is KAGVTQTPRYLIKTRGQQVTLSCSPISGHRSVSWYQQTPGQGLQFLFEYFSETQRNKGNFPGRFSGRQFSNSRSEMNVSTLELGDSALYLCASSLTGGTLWSGELFFGEGSRLTVL.

This chain uses TRBV24-1 with TRBJ2-7; D unclear. CDR3 length equals 12 residues. The germline V and J ends were trimmed by 4 bases and 9 bases, with 12 bases remaining between them. Germline CDR1 KGHDR, CDR2 SFDVKD. The CDR3 sequence is CATSESGHGQYF. CDR3 sequence (DNA): TGTGCCACCAGTGAATCGGGCCACGGGCAGTACTTC.

The sample holds many counts of this clonotype. V gene TRBV2 combines with J gene TRBJ2-3; 10 nucleotides agree with TRBD2. With 3 bases clipped from V and 2 bases from J, the junction kept 2 bases outside the gene matches. Per the germline V gene, CDR1 is SNHLY and CDR2 is FYNNEI. The CDR3 loop spans 15 amino acids. In DNA form, the CDR3 reads TGTGCCAGCAGTGAGAGCGGGAGGGCCACAGATACGCAGTATTTT. It is translated as CASSESGRATDTQYF. The variable domain in full, with the rest retrieved from reference TRBV2 and TRBJ2-3, is EPEVTQTPSHQVTQMGQEVILRCVPISNHLYFYWYRQILGQKVEFLVSFYNNEISEKSEIFDDQFSVERPDGSNFTLKIRSTKLEDSAMYFCASSESGRATDTQYFGPGTRLTVL.

This chain connects TRBV10-3 to TRBJ2-3, with no clear D. The germline CDR1 and CDR2 sequences are ENHRY and SYGVKD. The V end lost 2 bases, the J end lost 7 bases, and 10 bases lay between the germline ends. This CDR3 spans 13 amino acids. CDR3 coding DNA: TGTGCCATCAGTGAGGCAACCGATAATACGCAGTATTTT. Its protein product is CAISEATDNTQYF.

The chain uses TRBV7-2 and TRBJ1-2, with D unresolved. Germline-derived CDR1 and CDR2 are SGHTA and FQGNSA. The CDR3 consists of 12 residues. V was shortened by 7 bases and J by 2 bases, with 8 bases between the two germline ends. CDR3 sequence: CASTPENYGYTF. The CDR3 DNA sequence: TGTGCCAGCACCCCGGAGAACTATGGCTACACCTTC.

This rearrangement joins TRBV29-1 to TRBJ2-3; TRBD2 matches at 15 bases. This CDR3 is 17 amino acids long. Germline assignment: CDR1 SQVTM and CDR2 ANQGSEA. Trimming cost V 3 bases and J 1 base; bases outside gene matches: 5. The chain's CDR3 is CSVEGLAGGIGTDTQYF. In DNA form, the CDR3 reads TGCAGCGTTGAGGGACTAGCGGGAGGTATTGGCACAGATACGCAGTATTTT.

This clonotype ranks as medium-sized. The chain combines TRBV20-1 with TRBJ2-7; 12 bases map to TRBD2. In germline, CDR1 is DFQATT, CDR2 SNEGSKA (reference sequence). The CDR3 sequence is 16 residues long. The trim removed 0 bases at V and 3 bases at J, leaving 6 bases unmatched. The CDR3 reads CSAREASGRAGYEQYF. In nucleotides, the CDR3 is TGCAGTGCTAGAGAGGCTAGCGGGAGGGCCGGCTACGAGCAGTACTTC.

J is TRBJ2-7 and V is TRBV20-1; the match to TRBD1 covers 7 bases. Germline V CDR1 and CDR2: DFQATT, SNEGSKA (reference sequence). This CDR3 spans 14 amino acids. V shed 6 bases and J 0 bases; nucleotides not matched to a gene: 8. The CDR3 reads CSASTGTHSYEQYF. CDR3 nucleotides: TGCAGTGCCTCGACAGGGACCCACTCCTACGAGCAGTACTTC.

This clonotype was seen repeatedly, ten times or more. V is TRBV29-1 and J is TRBJ2-1; TRBD2 is a possible D gene (6 bases). V gave up 4 bases and J gave up 9 bases, with 16 bases separating them. The CDR3 spans 13 residues. Germline-derived CDR1 and CDR2 are SQVTM and ANQGSEA. Here the CDR3 reads CSVGGGGPSEQFF. DNA for the CDR3: TGCAGCGTTGGGGGTGGAGGGCCCAGTGAGCAGTTCTTC.

This clonotype was observed a few times. V gene TRBV7-9 combines with J gene TRBJ2-6; D possibly corresponds to TRBD2 (5 bases). Germline CDR1 is SEHNR and CDR2 is FQNEAQ (reference sequence). CDR3 length: 13 amino acids. The V end was cut by 5 bases, the J end by 7 bases, with 9 bases between. CDR3 DNA sequence: TGTGCCAGCAGCCCACTAGGTGCCAACGTCCTGACTTTC. This gives the protein CASSPLGANVLTF.

Ten or more counts support this clonotype. The V and J genes are TRBV19 and TRBJ1-5; D is uncertain. The length of the CDR3 is 14 residues. Germline V gene sequence: CDR1 LNHDA, CDR2 SQIVND (reference sequence). V dropped 6 bases and J dropped 1 base, with 10 bases sitting between them. CDR3 nucleotide sequence: TGTGCCAGTAGCGGACGGTTGAGCAATCAGCCCCAGCATTTT. It specifies CASSGRLSNQPQHF.

This clonotype was picked up a small number of times. This chain uses TRBV25-1 with TRBJ2-5; TRBD1 aligns across 8 bases. CDR1 and CDR2 from the germline V gene are MGHDK and SYGVNS. V lost 8 bases to trimming and J lost 4 bases; unmatched junction nucleotides: 6. The CDR3 contains 13 residues. This CDR3 is CASLGQDPETQYF. The CDR3, as DNA: TGTGCCAGCCTGGGACAGGACCCAGAGACCCAGTACTTC.

With regard to this clonotype: This may come from a read error, since a much larger clone is one base off. The chain has TRBV6-6 and TRBJ1-3; D unclear. The CDR3 length is 16 residues. CDR1 is MNHNY, CDR2 SVGAGI, per germline (reference sequence). Here the CDR3 DNA reads TGTGCCAGCAGGATTCGACAATTGCTATCCGGAAGCACCATATATTTT. Translated: CASRIRQLLSGSTIYF.

This chain connects TRBV4-1 to TRBJ2-7; weak D call: TRBD2 (6 bases). V was trimmed by 4 bases and J by 2 bases, leaving 12 bases between them. The CDR3 consists of 14 residues. Germline CDR1 and CDR2: MGHRA and YSYEKL. The CDR3 sequence is CASSPGRGTYEQYF. CDR3 coding DNA: TGCGCCAGCAGCCCCGGACGGGGGACCTACGAGCAGTACTTC.

This chain connects TRBV5-4 to TRBJ1-2, with 11 bases fitting TRBD1. The trim removed 3 bases at V and 4 bases at J, leaving 8 bases unmatched. Germline loops: CDR1 SGHNT, CDR2 YYREEE (reference sequence). This CDR3 comprises 16 residues. The CDR3 protein is CASSSRTGGGVYGYTF. Here the CDR3 DNA reads TGTGCCAGCAGCTCCCGGACAGGGGGCGGGGTCTATGGCTACACCTTC.

The V call is TRBV11-1, the J call TRBJ2-7, with 8 bases that match TRBD2. The trim removed 4 bases at V and 4 bases at J, leaving 9 bases unmatched. Germline V gene sequence: CDR1 SGHAT, CDR2 FQDESV (reference sequence). This CDR3 comprises 15 residues. DNA for the CDR3: TGTGCCAGCAGCTCCCGAGGGAGCGGGAGTTACGAGCAGTACTTC. It yields the protein CASSSRGSGSYEQYF.

There are a few counts of this clonotype. The J gene is TRBJ2-7, the V gene TRBV6-1; TRBD2 might be the D (5 bases). The germline V and J ends were trimmed by 0 bases and 7 bases, with 19 bases remaining between them. The CDR3 sequence is 16 residues long. In germline, CDR1 is MNHNS, CDR2 SASEGT. The CDR3 coding sequence is TGTGCCAGCAGTGAAGCGCTCCTTCCCTCCCAGCGGGAGCAGTACTTC. Amino acid sequence: CASSEALLPSQREQYF.

In its sample, this clonotype is medium-sized (0.01 to 0.1%). The CDR3 region has the DNA TGTGCCAGCAGCTTAGTGACTAGCGCAGCCTACGAGCAGTACTTC. It encodes CASSLVTSAAYEQYF. This rearrangement joins TRBV7-8 to TRBJ2-7; 8 nucleotides match TRBD2. The CDR3 consists of 15 residues. Germline CDR1 is SGHVS and CDR2 is FQNEAQ. After removal of 1 base from V and 2 bases from J, the junction contained 4 bases not matched to a gene.

V usage is TRBV5-4 and J usage is TRBJ1-1, with D possibly TRBD1 on 6 matching bases. The CDR3 runs 16 residues. In germline, CDR1 is SGHNT, CDR2 YYREEE (reference sequence). Trimming shortened V by 5 bases and J by 5 bases, and 22 bases separated the two germline ends. DNA of the CDR3: TGTGCCAGCAGTCTGGTTTTCAGGGGTGGCGAGACTGAAGCTTTCTTT. Its protein is CASSLVFRGGETEAFF.